These 28 T cell receptor beta chains share one sample of origin, sequenced in a study of radiation and T cells in renal cell carcinoma (dated by TCRdb to about 2020). Read against the paper, the sample's time point label means: baseline pretreatment blood. The treatment or condition label here, explained by the study, means: 15 Gy SBRT to primary tumor, nephrectomy 4 weeks later. The protocol used for the library was the immunoSEQ multiplex PCR assay. TCRdb holds this immuneACCESS table with in-frame rearrangements only. Some clones are missing; in checked studies, unresolved V genes explain under half, and the rest has no known cause. This sample has 95,000 to 150,000 clones in its table, and about four fifths of those were observed once. The top ten clones comprise approximately 3% of the sample. This specimen consisted of blood, obtained from a patient whose treatment included radiotherapy and nephrectomy. Every receptor here comes from a woman aged 60-75 years with renal cell carcinoma.

This sequence joins TRBV6-5 and TRBJ1-3; D is unresolved. The CDR3 spans 13 residues. Germline values: CDR1 MNHEY, CDR2 SVGAGI. V lost 0 bases and J 3 bases, leaving 3 bases between the germline ends. The CDR3 loop is CASSYSIGNTIYF. The CDR3 nucleotides read TGTGCCAGCAGTTACTCGATTGGAAACACCATATATTTT.

CDR3 loop: CASSAPRGVENTEAFF. DNA of the CDR3: TGTGCCAGCAGCGCACCGCGAGGGGTAGAGAACACTGAAGCTTTCTTT. The J gene is TRBJ1-1, the V gene TRBV9; TRBD1 might be the D (5 bases). Trimming stripped 3 bases from V and 1 base from J, with 16 bases between. Germline V gene sequence: CDR1 SGDLS, CDR2 YYNGEE. This CDR3 has 16 residues.

This chain uses TRBV4-3 with TRBJ2-5; the D is unclear. Germline CDR1 LGHNA, CDR2 YSLEER. The V end lost 3 bases, the J end lost 5 bases, and 10 bases lay between the germline ends. The CDR3 consists of 13 residues. CDR3 loop: CASSHQVWETQYF. The CDR3 nucleotides read TGCGCCAGCAGCCACCAAGTGTGGGAGACCCAGTACTTC.

This rearrangement joins TRBV6-1 to TRBJ1-2; no reliable D call. This CDR3 contains 16 residues. Trimming stripped 2 bases from V and 3 bases from J, with 16 bases between. Looked up from germline, CDR1 is MNHNS and CDR2 is SASEGT. The CDR3 sequence is CASSENEATRYYGYTF. The DNA for the CDR3 is TGTGCCAGCAGTGAAAACGAGGCCACTCGGTACTATGGCTACACCTTC.

V and J are TRBV12-2 and TRBJ2-5; the table names TRBD2, a call not compared with the DNA. TRBV12-2 is tagged as a pseudogene. The CDR3 contains 14 residues. The CDR3 is CASRPGGYQETQYF. CDR3 DNA sequence: TGTGCAAGTCGGCCGGGCGGGTACCAAGAGACCCAGTACTTC.

As DNA, the CDR3 is TGTGCCAGCAGCGCACAGAGTAATTCACCCCTCCACTTT. This gives the protein CASSAQSNSPLHF. This chain links TRBV9 with TRBJ1-6; no reliable D call. The germline V gene has CDR1 SGDLS and CDR2 YYNGEE. The CDR3 covers 13 residues. Trimming took off 3 bases at V and 6 bases at J, with 7 bases between the two ends.

The chain recombines TRBV7-6 with TRBJ2-6; possible D gene TRBD2, 5 bases. This CDR3 contains 19 residues. Germline CDR1 is SGHVS and CDR2 is FNYEAQ. Trimming cost V 0 bases and J 0 bases, with 15 bases left between them. The CDR3 bases are TGTGCCAGCAGCTTAGCTCCGGGGAACACCCCCTCTGGGGCCAACGTCCTGACTTTC. Protein: CASSLAPGNTPSGANVLTF.

The chain joins TRBV6-1 to TRBJ1-4; 7 bases match TRBD1. The CDR3 is made up of 13 amino acids. V gave up 8 bases and J gave up 7 bases; unmatched junction bases: 7. CDR1 and CDR2 (germline): MNHNS, SASEGT. The CDR3 loop reads CASSRGQGEKLFF. The DNA of the CDR3 is TGTGCCAGCTCGAGGGGGCAGGGTGAAAAACTGTTTTTT.

V is TRBV19 and J is TRBJ2-3, with D hard to call. The germline CDR1 and CDR2 sequences are LNHDA and SQIVND (reference sequence). This CDR3 has 14 amino acids. V was shortened by 3 bases and J by 3 bases, with 10 bases between the two germline ends. CDR3 coding DNA: TGTGCCAGTAGTATCCGTCAGGCGACAGATACGCAGTATTTT. Its translation is CASSIRQATDTQYF.

This chain uses TRBV18 with TRBJ2-7, with D uncertain. Germline V lookup: CDR1 KGHSH, CDR2 LQKENI. Trimming shortened V by 3 bases and J by 2 bases, and 11 bases separated the two germline ends. CDR3 length equals 14 residues. CDR3 DNA: TGTGCCAGCTCACCCCGGCCAGGTCCCTACGAGCAGTACTTC. It codes for CASSPRPGPYEQYF.

V gene TRBV5-1 combines with J gene TRBJ2-3, with 8 bases lining up with TRBD1. CDR1 SGHRS and CDR2 YFSETQ come from the germline V gene. V was clipped by 3 bases and J by 4 bases; unmatched bases: 7. There are 15 residues in the CDR3. The DNA for the CDR3 is TGCGCCAGCAGCTCCAGGGGGCTTGGCCCAGATACGCAGTATTTT. It translates to CASSSRGLGPDTQYF.

The CDR3 DNA sequence: TGTGCCAGCAGCCCCCACACGGGGAGCTTAGCTAACTATGGCTACACCTTC. Its protein product is CASSPHTGSLANYGYTF. The V and J genes are TRBV9 and TRBJ1-2; no firm D call. Between the trimmed V and J ends, which lost 4 bases and 0 bases, there was a span of 19 bases. Germline CDR1 is SGDLS and CDR2 is YYNGEE. The CDR3 is 17 residues long.

The chain joins TRBV9 to TRBJ2-3; D is unclear. V lost 3 bases, J lost 6 bases, and 8 bases lay in between. The CDR3 has 12 amino acids. Looked up from germline, CDR1 is SGDLS and CDR2 is YYNGEE. The CDR3 reads CASSGMEDTQYF. As DNA, the CDR3 is TGTGCCAGCAGCGGAATGGAGGATACGCAGTATTTT.

The rearrangement uses TRBV7-2 and TRBJ1-5; D gene ambiguous. Germline CDR1 and CDR2: SGHTA and FQGNSA. The CDR3 consists of 15 residues. V shed 1 base and J shed 10 bases, with 17 bases lying between them. CDR3 bases: TGTGCCAGCAGCTTAGTGGCGGGCGCGGGGAAACCCCAGCATTTT. Residues: CASSLVAGAGKPQHF.

This sequence joins TRBV6-1 and TRBJ2-5, with TRBD2 as a possible D gene (5 bases). The CDR3 length is 15 residues. CDR1 and CDR2 from the germline V gene are MNHNS and SASEGT. The V gene lost 5 bases and the J gene lost 4 bases, with 17 bases spanning the gap. In DNA form, the CDR3 reads TGTGCCAGCAGTCCAACAGCGGCACAGTTAGAGACCCAGTACTTC. It yields the protein CASSPTAAQLETQYF.

V is TRBV2 and J is TRBJ1-2; D gene uncertain. The V end lost 6 bases, the J end lost 1 base, and 9 bases lay between the germline ends. CDR3 size: 13 residues. Germline CDR1 and CDR2: SNHLY and FYNNEI. CDR3 DNA: TGTGCCAGCAGATTGACCCTTAACTATGGCTACACCTTC. This gives the protein CASRLTLNYGYTF.

The chain joins TRBV6-5 to TRBJ1-1, with a possible D match to TRBD1 (5 bases). Germline assignment: CDR1 MNHEY and CDR2 SVGAGI. This CDR3 is built from 13 residues. V dropped 6 bases and J dropped 8 bases, with 16 bases sitting between them. The CDR3 is CASSTNGGREAFF. As DNA, the CDR3 is TGTGCCAGCAGCACAAACGGGGGTCGGGAAGCTTTCTTT.

This sequence joins TRBV2 and TRBJ2-5, with D uncertain. CDR3 length equals 14 residues. Trimming left V 4 bases short and J 4 bases short, with 13 bases between. The germline CDR1 and CDR2 sequences are SNHLY and FYNNEI. In DNA form, the CDR3 reads TGTGCCAGCAGTGCTGACTTGGGCCGAGAGACCCAGTACTTC. Translation gives CASSADLGRETQYF.

This clone was observed at least ten times. The V gene is TRBV4-2, the J gene TRBJ2-6; D remains ambiguous. In germline, CDR1 is LGHNA, CDR2 YNFKEQ. The CDR3 totals 15 residues. V gave up 0 bases and J gave up 1 base, with 4 bases separating them. The CDR3 DNA sequence: TGTGCCAGCAGCCAAGATGGATCTGGGGCCAACGTCCTGACTTTC. It is translated as CASSQDGSGANVLTF.

The chain uses TRBV29-1 and TRBJ2-5; 9 bases map to TRBD1. The CDR3 spans 12 residues. Germline assignment: CDR1 SQVTM and CDR2 ANQGSEA. V gave up 7 bases and J gave up 3 bases; unmatched junction bases: 3. The CDR3 region has the DNA TGCAGCGGGGGACAGGGAAAAGAGACCCAGTACTTC. As protein: CSGGQGKETQYF. The full variable domain, rest sourced from reference TRBV29-1 and TRBJ2-5, is SAVISQKPSRDICQRGTSLTIQCQVDSQVTMMFWYRQQPGQSLTLIATANQGSEATYESGFVIDKFPISRPNLTFSTLTVSNMSPEDSSIYLCSGGQGKETQYFGPGTRLLVL.

This sequence joins TRBV10-3 and TRBJ1-5; 7 bases are a match to TRBD1. This CDR3 contains 15 residues. V was pared by 6 bases and J by 5 bases, with 10 bases of the junction left unmatched. Looked up from germline, CDR1 is ENHRY and CDR2 is SYGVKD. The CDR3 protein is CAIRSAEGGDQPQHF. The CDR3 region has the DNA TGTGCCATCAGGTCGGCGGAAGGGGGCGATCAGCCCCAGCATTTT.

This chain joins TRBV6-5 and TRBJ1-1; D possibly corresponds to TRBD1 (6 bases). CDR1 is MNHEY, CDR2 SVGAGI, per germline. The CDR3 runs to 14 residues. With 6 bases removed from V and 7 bases from J, the gap between germline ends came to 18 bases. The CDR3 DNA follows: TGTGCCAGCAGGCCAATCGACAGGAGCGTTGAAGCTTTCTTT. It yields the protein CASRPIDRSVEAFF.

This clone was picked up one time. The rearrangement links TRBV5-4 to TRBJ2-3, with 10 bases matching TRBD2. This CDR3 spans 16 amino acids. Germline V gene lookup returns CDR1 SGHNT and CDR2 YYREEE (reference sequence). Trimming at V came to 3 bases and at J to 2 bases, leaving 6 bases not matched to a gene. The CDR3 DNA follows: TGTGCCAGCAGCTGGTCAGCGGGGGGGCCCACAGATACGCAGTATTTT. Residues: CASSWSAGGPTDTQYF.

This clone has more than one count but fewer than ten. The gene calls are TRBV14 and TRBJ1-1; D remains unclear. This CDR3 comprises 16 residues. V shed 4 bases and J shed 0 bases, with 15 bases lying between them. Germline values: CDR1 SGHDN, CDR2 FVKESK. CDR3 sequence reads: CASSPRPGALNTEAFF. The DNA for the CDR3 is TGTGCCAGCAGCCCCCGTCCGGGTGCCCTGAACACTGAAGCTTTCTTT.

The chain couples TRBV7-9 to TRBJ1-2, with D perhaps matching TRBD1 (5 bases). Germline V gene sequence: CDR1 SEHNR, CDR2 FQNEAQ (reference sequence). The V end was cut by 5 bases, the J end by 4 bases, with 8 bases between. There are 12 residues in the CDR3. This CDR3 is CASSTDSYGYTF. The CDR3 DNA reads as TGTGCCAGCAGCACCGACAGCTATGGCTACACCTTC.

The chain carries TRBV7-9 and TRBJ1-2, with 8 bases matching TRBD1. Germline V gene data show CDR1 as SEHNR and CDR2 as FQNEAQ (reference sequence). Trimming removed 5 bases from V and 1 base from J; junction bases left unmatched: 3. The CDR3 consists of 14 residues. The CDR3 DNA is TGTGCCAGCAGCCCTACAGGGGGTAACTATGGCTACACCTTC. Translated: CASSPTGGNYGYTF.

The genes are TRBV9 and TRBJ1-3; 7 positions match TRBD1. CDR1 and CDR2 from the germline V gene are SGDLS and YYNGEE. V lost 3 bases to trimming and J lost 0 bases; unmatched junction nucleotides: 21. The CDR3 runs to 21 residues. The CDR3 DNA sequence: TGTGCCAGCAGCGGAGGGGGCTATGACTCCGAGCCGCTTAGCTCTGGAAACACCATATATTTT. Translation: CASSGGGYDSEPLSSGNTIYF.

This clone was seen only once. The chain joins TRBV7-2 to TRBJ2-5; 9 nucleotides match TRBD1. The junction had 12 bases not matched to a gene; V was cut back by 5 bases and J by 5 bases. Germline V gives CDR1 SGHTA, CDR2 FQGNSA. The CDR3 is made up of 16 amino acids. The CDR3 sequence is CASSRAGTGYMETQYF. The CDR3 DNA reads TGTGCCAGCAGCCGGGCCGGGACAGGGTATATGGAGACCCAGTACTTC.